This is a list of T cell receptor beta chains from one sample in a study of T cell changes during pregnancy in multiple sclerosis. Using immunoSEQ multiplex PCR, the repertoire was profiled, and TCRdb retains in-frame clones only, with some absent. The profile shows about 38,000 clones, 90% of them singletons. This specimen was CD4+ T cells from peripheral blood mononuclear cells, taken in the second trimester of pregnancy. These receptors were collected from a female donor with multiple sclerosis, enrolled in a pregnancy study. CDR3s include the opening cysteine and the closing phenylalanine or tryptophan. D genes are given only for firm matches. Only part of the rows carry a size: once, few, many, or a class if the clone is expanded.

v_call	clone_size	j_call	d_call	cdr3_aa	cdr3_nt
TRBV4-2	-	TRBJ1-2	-	CASSLTGRPDYGYTF	TGTGCCAGCAGCCTTACAGGACGGCCGGACTATGGCTACACCTTC
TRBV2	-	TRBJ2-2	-	CATLLAPNTGELFF	TGTGCCACCCTACTAGCCCCGAACACCGGGGAGCTGTTTTTT
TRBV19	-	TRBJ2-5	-	CASSILYGETQYF	TGTGCCAGTAGTATACTCTACGGGGAGACCCAGTACTTC
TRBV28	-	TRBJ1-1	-	CASSSLGGGNTEAFF	TGTGCCAGCAGTTCCCTCGGAGGTGGAAACACTGAAGCTTTCTTT
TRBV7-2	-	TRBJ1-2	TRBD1	CASSSQGPYGYTF	TGTGCCAGCAGCTCACAGGGGCCCTATGGCTACACCTTC
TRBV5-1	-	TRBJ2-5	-	CASSLVSGVGETQYF	TGCGCCAGCAGCTTGGTTTCAGGGGTTGGAGAGACCCAGTACTTC
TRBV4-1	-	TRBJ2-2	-	CASSLTENTGELFF	TGCGCCAGCAGCCTAACAGAGAACACCGGGGAGCTGTTTTTT
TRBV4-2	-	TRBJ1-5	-	CASSQGGDSNQPQHF	TGTGCCAGCAGCCAAGGGGGGGATAGCAATCAGCCCCAGCATTTT
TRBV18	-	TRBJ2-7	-	CASSKSAGTTYEQYF	TGTGCCAGCTCAAAGTCGGCGGGGACGACCTACGAGCAGTACTTC
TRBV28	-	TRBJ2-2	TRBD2	CASSLTGSGRAIGELFF	TGTGCCAGCAGTCTAACTGGTAGCGGGAGGGCCATCGGGGAGCTGTTTTTT
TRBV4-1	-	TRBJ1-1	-	CASSQDGRIGETEAFF	TGCGCCAGCAGCCAAGACGGAAGGATCGGAGAAACTGAAGCTTTCTTT
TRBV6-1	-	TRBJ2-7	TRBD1	CASILGQGREQYF	TGTGCCAGCATTTTAGGACAGGGGAGAGAGCAGTACTTC
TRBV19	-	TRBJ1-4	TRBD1	CASSKDRVWSNEKLFF	TGTGCCAGTAGTAAAGACAGGGTGTGGTCTAATGAAAAACTGTTTTTT
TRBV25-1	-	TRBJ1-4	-	CASSEGGTNEKLFF	TGTGCCAGCAGTGAGGGGGGGACTAATGAAAAACTGTTTTTT
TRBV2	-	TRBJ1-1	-	CASSGKTVNTEAFF	TGTGCCAGCAGTGGAAAGACAGTGAACACTGAAGCTTTCTTT
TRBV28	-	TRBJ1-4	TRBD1	CASSLSQGGEKLFF	TGTGCCAGCAGTTTATCACAGGGGGGCGAAAAACTGTTTTTT
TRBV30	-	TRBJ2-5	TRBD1	CAWTLGTVRFQTQYF	TGTGCCTGGACCCTAGGGACAGTCAGGTTCCAGACCCAGTACTTC
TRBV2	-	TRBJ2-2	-	CASSDTGASTGELFF	TGTGCCAGCAGTGACACGGGAGCAAGCACCGGGGAGCTGTTTTTT
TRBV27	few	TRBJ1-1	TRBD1	CASSADRRGTEAFF	TGTGCCAGCAGCGCGGACAGGCGAGGGACTGAAGCTTTCTTT
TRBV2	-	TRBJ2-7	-	CASKIPGGHEQYF	TGTGCCAGCAAGATTCCAGGAGGTCACGAGCAGTACTTC
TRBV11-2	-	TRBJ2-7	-	CASSPLATATYEQYF	TGTGCCAGCAGCCCCCTCGCGACAGCGACCTACGAGCAGTACTTC
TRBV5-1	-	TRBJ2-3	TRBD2	CASSTGGRQDTQYF	TGCGCCAGCAGCACGGGAGGGAGGCAGGATACGCAGTATTTT
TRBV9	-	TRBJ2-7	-	CASSVEVSGYEQYF	TGTGCCAGCAGCGTAGAAGTTAGCGGCTACGAGCAGTACTTC
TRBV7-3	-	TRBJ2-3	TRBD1	CASSSYRGLTLPDTQYF	TGTGCCAGCAGCTCATACAGGGGTTTAACGTTGCCAGATACGCAGTATTTT
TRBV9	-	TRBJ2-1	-	CASSVELVGASYNEQFF	TGTGCCAGCAGCGTAGAACTGGTGGGGGCTTCCTACAATGAGCAGTTCTTC
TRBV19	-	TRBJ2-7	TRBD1	CASSISGTGGYEQYF	TGTGCCAGTAGTATTAGCGGGACAGGGGGCTACGAGCAGTACTTC
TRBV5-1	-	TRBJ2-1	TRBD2	CASSSIAGGVEQFF	TGCGCCAGCAGCTCGATAGCGGGAGGGGTTGAGCAGTTCTTC
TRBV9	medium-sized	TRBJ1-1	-	CASSSRPAGSNTEAFF	TGTGCCAGCAGCTCCCGCCCGGCAGGATCGAACACTGAAGCTTTCTTT
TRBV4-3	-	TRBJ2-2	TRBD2	CASSPQALAGVTGELFF	TGCGCCAGCAGCCCTCAGGCACTAGCGGGTGTAACCGGGGAGCTGTTTTTT
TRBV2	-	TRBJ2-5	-	CASKRVNQETQYF	TGTGCCAGCAAACGGGTTAACCAAGAGACCCAGTACTTC
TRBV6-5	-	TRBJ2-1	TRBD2	CASRLAGGPYNEQFF	TGTGCCAGCAGACTAGCGGGAGGTCCCTACAATGAGCAGTTCTTC
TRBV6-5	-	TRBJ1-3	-	CASRADRVSGNTIYF	TGTGCCAGCAGGGCCGACAGAGTCTCTGGAAACACCATATATTTT
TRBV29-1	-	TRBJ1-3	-	CSARPQGGSGNTIYF	TGCAGCGCCCGACCACAGGGTGGCTCTGGAAACACCATATATTTT
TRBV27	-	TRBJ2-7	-	CASSLVGSYEQYF	TGTGCCAGCAGTTTGGTCGGCTCCTACGAGCAGTACTTC
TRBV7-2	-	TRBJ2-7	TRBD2	CASSPQLAGAYEQYF	TGTGCCAGCAGCCCCCAACTAGCGGGAGCATACGAGCAGTACTTC
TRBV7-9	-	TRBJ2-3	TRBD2	CASSFVGTRRTDTQYF	TGTGCCAGCAGCTTCGTCGGGACTAGACGCACAGATACGCAGTATTTT
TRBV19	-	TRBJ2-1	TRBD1	CASMGQGVPPEQFF	TGTGCCAGTATGGGACAGGGGGTGCCTCCGGAGCAGTTCTTC
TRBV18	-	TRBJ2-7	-	CASSLDRNSYEQYF	TGTGCCAGCTCACTAGACAGGAACTCCTACGAGCAGTACTTC
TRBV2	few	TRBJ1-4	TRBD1	CASSEALQGASPLFF	TGTGCCAGCAGTGAAGCTTTACAGGGGGCCAGTCCCCTGTTTTTT
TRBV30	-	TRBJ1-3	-	CAWSFGGNTIYF	TGTGCCTGGAGCTTCGGTGGAAACACCATATATTTT
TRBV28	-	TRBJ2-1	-	CASSSTGVYEQFF	TGTGCCAGCAGTTCGACAGGAGTTTATGAGCAGTTCTTC
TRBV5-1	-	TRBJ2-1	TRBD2	CASSSLLSGGNEQFF	TGCGCCAGCAGCTCCCTCCTCTCCGGGGGGAATGAGCAGTTCTTC
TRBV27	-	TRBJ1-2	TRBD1	CASRRWDRESGYTF	TGTGCCAGCAGACGATGGGACAGGGAAAGCGGCTACACCTTC
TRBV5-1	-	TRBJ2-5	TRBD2	CASSRGTSGRETQYF	TGCGCCAGCAGTCGGGGGACTAGCGGGAGGGAGACCCAGTACTTC
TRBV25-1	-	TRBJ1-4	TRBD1	CASSEFRGTDNEKLFF	TGTGCCAGCAGTGAATTTCGTGGGACAGATAATGAAAAACTGTTTTTT
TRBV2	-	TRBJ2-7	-	CASSGSGTPKNPYEQYF	TGTGCCAGCAGTGGATCCGGGACACCGAAAAATCCCTACGAGCAGTACTTC
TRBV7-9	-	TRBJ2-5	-	CASSLKGVETQYF	TGTGCCAGCAGCTTGAAGGGGGTCGAGACCCAGTACTTC
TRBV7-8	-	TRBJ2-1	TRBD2	CASSTSGASSYNEQFF	TGTGCCAGCAGCACTAGCGGTGCGAGCTCCTACAATGAGCAGTTCTTC
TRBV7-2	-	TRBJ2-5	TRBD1	CASSLATGGGETQYF	TGTGCCAGCAGCTTAGCGACAGGGGGAGGAGAGACCCAGTACTTC
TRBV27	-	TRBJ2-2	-	CASSFTGPGELFF	TGTGCCAGCAGTTTTACAGGCCCCGGGGAGCTGTTTTTT
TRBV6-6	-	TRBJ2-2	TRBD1	CASSHPTGRGTGELFF	TGTGCCAGCAGTCACCCGACAGGGAGAGGGACCGGGGAGCTGTTTTTT
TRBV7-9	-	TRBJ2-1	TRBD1	CASSLLQGGQFF	TGTGCCAGCAGCCTATTACAGGGGGGGCAGTTCTTC